This TCR beta chain was identified during a study of blood T cell repertoires in COVID-19. Trimming removed 4 bases from V and 5 bases from J, with 15 bases in between. Germline lookup yields CDR1 SGHDT and CDR2 YYEEEE. The CDR3 loop spans 14 amino acids. Original handling: Amplified reference gene primers provided the basis for estimating nucleated cell counts. Method: immunoSEQ multiplex PCR; TCRdb's copy keeps in-frame clones and lacks some. V, J and clone size derive from that table, while D and trimming were established from the DNA sequence. This table holds under 150,000 clones, around 78% found once.

This chain connects TRBV5-6 to TRBJ1-2, with D hard to call. Input material: peripheral blood. This TCR was recovered from an elderly woman with active or convalescent COVID-19. This CDR3 is CASSLRKVEYGYTF. CDR3 bases: TGTGCCAGCAGCCTACGCAAGGTGGAGTATGGCTACACCTTC.